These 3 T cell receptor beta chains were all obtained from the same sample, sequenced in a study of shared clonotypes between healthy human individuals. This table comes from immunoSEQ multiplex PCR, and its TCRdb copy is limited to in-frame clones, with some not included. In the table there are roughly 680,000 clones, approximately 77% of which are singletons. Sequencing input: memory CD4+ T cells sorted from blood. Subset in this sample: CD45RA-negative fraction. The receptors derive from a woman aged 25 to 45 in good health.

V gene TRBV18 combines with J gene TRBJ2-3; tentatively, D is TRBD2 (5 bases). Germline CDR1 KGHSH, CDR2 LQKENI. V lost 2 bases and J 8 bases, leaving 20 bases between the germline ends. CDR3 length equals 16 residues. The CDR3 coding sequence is TGTGCCAGCTCACCATCCCGGGATTTCTCTCTAGGTACGCAGTATTTT. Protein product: CASSPSRDFSLGTQYF.

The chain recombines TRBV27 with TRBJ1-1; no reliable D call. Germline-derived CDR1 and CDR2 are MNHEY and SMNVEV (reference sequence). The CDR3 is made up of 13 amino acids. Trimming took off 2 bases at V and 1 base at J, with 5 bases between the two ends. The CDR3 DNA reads TGTGCCAGCAGTTTAAGACGGAACACTGAAGCTTTCTTT. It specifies CASSLRRNTEAFF.

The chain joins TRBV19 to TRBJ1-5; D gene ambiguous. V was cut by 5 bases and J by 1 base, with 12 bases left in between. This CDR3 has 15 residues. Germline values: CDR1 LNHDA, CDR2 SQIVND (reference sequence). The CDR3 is CASSPRHLSNQPQHF. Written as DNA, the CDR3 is TGTGCCAGTAGTCCACGACACCTCAGCAATCAGCCCCAGCATTTT. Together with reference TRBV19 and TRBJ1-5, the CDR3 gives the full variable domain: DGGITQSPKYLFRKEGQNVTLSCEQNLNHDAMYWYRQDPGQGLRLIYYSQIVNDFQKGDIAEGYSVSREKKESFPLTVTSAQKNPTAFYLCASSPRHLSNQPQHFGDGTRLSIL.